Shown below are 25 T cell receptor beta chains from a single sample sequenced in a study of T cells after yellow fever vaccination (dated by TCRdb to the late 2010s). Library preparation was by 5' RACE. The instrument given in TCRdb is Illumina HiSeq 2500. The public reads were reprocessed in TCRdb via fastp at Q25 and MiXCR, keeping in-frame beta chains. Rows with one shared CDR3 protein collapse into an entry with the most common genes and DNA. In all, the sample holds 450,000 to 550,000 distinct CDR3 sequences, and around 21% of those were seen once. The ten largest clonotypes hold roughly 13% of the sample. The sample's treatment or condition label, decoded: live attenuated yellow fever vaccine strain. The input for sequencing was PBMCs, taken 15 days after the yellow fever booster vaccination. The receptors shown here come from a man under 40 who received the YFV17D yellow fever vaccine.

The chain couples TRBV5-1 to TRBJ2-5, with TRBD2 matching 8 bases. Trimming cost V 3 bases and J 1 base; bases outside gene matches: 2. CDR3 length equals 14 residues. Germline lookup yields CDR1 SGHRS and CDR2 YFSETQ. The CDR3 region is CASSSGGFQETQYF. The CDR3 nucleotides read TGCGCCAGCAGCTCGGGAGGGTTCCAAGAGACCCAGTACTTC.

The rearrangement links TRBV5-4 to TRBJ2-5, with D maybe TRBD1 (5 bases). CDR1 SGHNT and CDR2 YYREEE come from the germline V gene (reference sequence). V gave up 0 bases and J gave up 4 bases, with 16 bases separating them. The CDR3 is made up of 16 amino acids. The CDR3 loop is CASSLGAGLTPETQYF. The DNA for the CDR3 is TGTGCCAGCAGCTTGGGGGCAGGGCTAACCCCAGAGACCCAGTACTTC. The full variable domain, rest sourced from reference TRBV5-4 and TRBJ2-5, is ETGVTQSPTHLIKTRGQQVTLRCSSQSGHNTVSWYQQALGQGPQFIFQYYREEENGRGNFPPRFSGLQFPNYSSELNVNALELDDSALYLCASSLGAGLTPETQYFGPGTRLLVL.

The gene calls are TRBV29-1 and TRBJ2-5, with D possibly matching TRBD2 (5 bases). Trimming removed 5 bases at V and 5 bases at J, with 9 bases between. The germline CDR1 and CDR2 sequences are SQVTM and ANQGSEA. This CDR3 is built from 11 residues. The chain's CDR3 is CSVSERETQYF. The CDR3 DNA reads TGCAGCGTTTCCGAGCGGGAGACCCAGTACTTC.

This clonotype was seen more than once but under ten times. The rearrangement links TRBV21-1 to TRBJ2-5; the D call of TRBD1 is as the table states it, not checked on the DNA. TRBV21-1 is reported as a pseudogene. This CDR3 has 13 amino acids. The CDR3 loop is CASTGTEQETQYF. In DNA, the CDR3 is TGTGCCAGCACGGGGACCGAACAAGAGACCCAGTACTTC.

This clonotype has a handful of counts. This sequence joins TRBV24-1 and TRBJ2-1; D uncertain. V gave up 4 bases and J gave up 6 bases, with 12 bases separating them. Germline loops: CDR1 KGHDR, CDR2 SFDVKD. This CDR3 is 14 amino acids long. CDR3 in amino acids: CATSDLNSGNEQFF. The CDR3, as DNA: TGTGCCACCAGTGACCTCAATAGTGGCAATGAGCAGTTCTTC.

This sequence joins TRBV9 and TRBJ2-1, with D maybe TRBD1 (5 bases). Germline V CDR1 and CDR2: SGDLS, YYNGEE. CDR3 length: 16 residues. The V end lost 3 bases, the J end lost 0 bases, and 13 bases lay between the germline ends. The CDR3, as DNA: TGTGCCAGCAGCGGAAACAGGAAAAACTCCTACAATGAGCAGTTCTTC. Translating it yields CASSGNRKNSYNEQFF.

This chain joins TRBV20-1 and TRBJ2-3; 8 bases agree with TRBD2. The CDR3 spans 16 residues. V lost 0 bases to trimming and J lost 0 bases; unmatched junction nucleotides: 5. CDR1 is DFQATT, CDR2 SNEGSKA, per germline (reference sequence). The DNA for the CDR3 is TGCAGTGCTAGAGATGGGGCTAGCGGGAGCACAGATACGCAGTATTTT. It encodes CSARDGASGSTDTQYF.

The J gene is TRBJ2-1, the V gene TRBV20-1; 11 bases match TRBD2. The germline CDR1 and CDR2 sequences are DFQATT and SNEGSKA (reference sequence). J was trimmed by 2 bases and V by 3 bases; bases with no gene match: 6. This CDR3 has 16 residues. The CDR3 spells CSASDRLAGTYNEQFF. CDR3 DNA sequence: TGCAGTGCTAGCGACAGACTAGCGGGAACCTACAATGAGCAGTTCTTC.

The chain has TRBV12-3 or TRBV12-4 and TRBJ2-1; 8 bases line up with TRBD1. After removal of 6 bases from V and 9 bases from J, the junction contained 7 bases not matched to a gene. The CDR3 spans 13 residues. Written as DNA, the CDR3 is TGTGCCAGCAGACCGACAGGGGCCGGTGAGCAGTTCTTC. It encodes CASRPTGAGEQFF.

This clonotype has ten or more counts. This rearrangement joins TRBV4-2 to TRBJ2-3; unclear D gene. Trimming left V 1 base short and J 6 bases short, with 11 bases between. Germline V gene lookup returns CDR1 LGHNA and CDR2 YNFKEQ. CDR3 length: 14 amino acids. The CDR3: CASSQAGHRDTQYF. The CDR3 DNA follows: TGTGCCAGCAGCCAAGCCGGGCATCGGGATACGCAGTATTTT.

This chain uses TRBV29-1 with TRBJ1-4; D is ambiguous. Trimming cost V 7 bases and J 5 bases, with 17 bases left between them. The CDR3 length is 14 residues. Germline V gene lookup returns CDR1 SQVTM and CDR2 ANQGSEA. CDR3 sequence (DNA): TGCAGCGCCCGCGTAACGGACCTGAATGAAAAACTGTTTTTT. This codes for CSARVTDLNEKLFF.

This chain uses TRBV7-3 with TRBJ2-3; 10 bases are shared with TRBD2. This CDR3 has 18 residues. The germline V gene encodes CDR1 SGHTA and CDR2 FQGTGA. V shed 5 bases, J shed 3 bases, and the junction held 14 bases outside the gene matches. CDR3 in amino acids: CASSLWTSGTRGTDTQYF. The DNA of the CDR3 is TGTGCCAGCAGCCTGTGGACTAGCGGAACAAGGGGAACAGATACGCAGTATTTT.

V and J are TRBV20-1 and TRBJ2-7; no clear D. In germline, CDR1 is DFQATT, CDR2 SNEGSKA (reference sequence). The CDR3 sequence is 12 residues long. The V end lost 2 bases, the J end lost 3 bases, and 8 bases lay between the germline ends. CDR3 sequence reads: CSARLQDYEQYF. Here the CDR3 DNA reads TGCAGTGCTAGATTGCAAGACTACGAGCAGTACTTC.

There are many counts of this clonotype. J is TRBJ2-2 and V is TRBV5-1; 9 nucleotides line up with TRBD1. The CDR3 is 15 residues long. Trimming cost V 1 base and J 3 bases; bases outside gene matches: 1. From germline, CDR1 is SGHRS and CDR2 YFSETQ. The CDR3 DNA reads as TGCGCCAGCAGCTTGCGGACAGGGGACACCGGGGAGCTGTTTTTT. The encoded protein is CASSLRTGDTGELFF.

V gene TRBV7-9 combines with J gene TRBJ2-5; D gene uncertain. This CDR3 spans 14 amino acids. The germline V and J ends were trimmed by 7 bases and 4 bases, with 16 bases remaining between them. Germline lookup yields CDR1 SEHNR and CDR2 FQNEAQ (reference sequence). In DNA form, the CDR3 reads TGTGCCAGCACCAACAACGTGGGCGGAGAGACCCAGTACTTC. Translation gives CASTNNVGGETQYF.

The sample holds a few counts of this clonotype. The J gene is TRBJ2-1, the V gene TRBV4-3; D uncertain. Germline V gene data show CDR1 as LGHNA and CDR2 as YSLEER. The CDR3 has 16 residues. V gave up 0 bases and J gave up 5 bases, with 14 bases separating them. CDR3 sequence: CASSQDPWRTNNEQFF. DNA for the CDR3: TGCGCCAGCAGCCAAGATCCGTGGAGAACCAACAATGAGCAGTTCTTC.

The chain recombines TRBV18 with TRBJ1-4; no definite D call. Trimming pared 5 bases from V and 6 bases from J, leaving 10 bases between. Germline-derived CDR1 and CDR2 are KGHSH and LQKENI. CDR3 size: 13 residues. DNA of the CDR3: TGTGCCAGCTCAAGCAGTTTAGATGAAAAACTGTTTTTT. This encodes CASSSSLDEKLFF. Combining the CDR3 with reference TRBV18 and TRBJ1-4 gives the whole variable domain NAGVMQNPRHLVRRRGQEARLRCSPMKGHSHVYWYRQLPEEGLKFMVYLQKENIIDESGMPKERFSAEFPKEGPSILRIQQVVRGDSAAYFCASSSSLDEKLFFGSGTQLSVL.

The V and J genes are TRBV18 and TRBJ1-1; the match to TRBD1 covers 9 bases. CDR3 length: 14 amino acids. Germline values: CDR1 KGHSH, CDR2 LQKENI. The ends lost 4 bases at V and 5 bases at J; junction bases unmatched: 5. The CDR3 loop reads CASSRTGGETEAFF. The CDR3 DNA reads as TGTGCCAGCTCACGAACAGGGGGCGAAACTGAAGCTTTCTTT.

The chain has TRBV5-1 and TRBJ2-3, with D perhaps TRBD1 (6 bases). Trimming pared 4 bases from V and 0 bases from J, leaving 15 bases between. The CDR3 is 16 amino acids. The V gene's germline CDR1 is SGHRS and CDR2 YFSETQ. This chain's CDR3 is CASSQGTSSSTDTQYF. As DNA, the CDR3 is TGCGCCAGCAGCCAGGGGACAAGCTCTAGCACAGATACGCAGTATTTT.

The chain links TRBV4-2 to TRBJ2-5; weak D call: TRBD2 (5 bases). The V gene lost 1 base and the J gene lost 5 bases, with 14 bases spanning the gap. The germline V gene has CDR1 LGHNA and CDR2 YNFKEQ. This CDR3 has 15 amino acids. The CDR3 loop is CASSQGSVLGETQYF. The CDR3 DNA reads TGTGCCAGCAGCCAAGGGTCCGTACTAGGGGAGACCCAGTACTTC.

The rearrangement links TRBV2 to TRBJ2-3; no reliable D call. The CDR3 consists of 13 residues. V was clipped by 3 bases and J by 5 bases, with 9 bases between them. Germline V lookup: CDR1 SNHLY, CDR2 FYNNEI. The CDR3 bases are TGTGCCAGCAGTGATCAGAGCCAAGATACGCAGTATTTT. This sequence encodes CASSDQSQDTQYF.

This clonotype has ten or more counts. J is TRBJ2-7 and V is TRBV5-1; TRBD1 matches at 11 bases. The CDR3 loop spans 15 amino acids. Trimming cost V 0 bases and J 4 bases; bases outside gene matches: 3. In germline, CDR1 is SGHRS, CDR2 YFSETQ. Here the CDR3 DNA reads TGCGCCAGCAGCTTGGAGGACAGGGGGCCTTACGAGCAGTACTTC. Translating gives CASSLEDRGPYEQYF.

The V and J genes are TRBV6-5 and TRBJ2-1; 9 positions match TRBD2. J lost 0 bases, V lost 2 bases, and 2 bases had no gene match. This CDR3 spans 16 amino acids. Germline CDR1 reads MNHEY; CDR2 reads SVGAGI. The CDR3 bases are TGTGCCAGCAGTTACACTAGCGGGCCCTCCTACAATGAGCAGTTCTTC. The encoded protein is CASSYTSGPSYNEQFF.

V is TRBV30 and J is TRBJ2-1; 11 bases are a match to TRBD2. Losses at the gene ends were 1 base for V and 5 bases for J; bases not matched to a gene: 19. CDR1 is GTSNPN and CDR2 is SVGIG in the germline V gene (reference sequence). The CDR3 is made up of 20 amino acids. The CDR3 DNA reads TGTGCCTGGAGTGGGTTAGGGCAGGTGATAGCGGGAGGGCCCAACAATGAGCAGTTCTTC. Protein product: CAWSGLGQVIAGGPNNEQFF.

This chain joins TRBV7-2 and TRBJ2-7; possibly TRBD2 for D (6 bases). The CDR3 is 15 residues long. The germline CDR1 and CDR2 sequences are SGHTA and FQGNSA. Deletions cut 5 bases from V and 0 bases from J, with 14 bases between. The CDR3 sequence is CASSRPNGGSYEQYF. The CDR3 DNA reads as TGTGCCAGCAGCCGACCCAACGGGGGCTCCTACGAGCAGTACTTC.